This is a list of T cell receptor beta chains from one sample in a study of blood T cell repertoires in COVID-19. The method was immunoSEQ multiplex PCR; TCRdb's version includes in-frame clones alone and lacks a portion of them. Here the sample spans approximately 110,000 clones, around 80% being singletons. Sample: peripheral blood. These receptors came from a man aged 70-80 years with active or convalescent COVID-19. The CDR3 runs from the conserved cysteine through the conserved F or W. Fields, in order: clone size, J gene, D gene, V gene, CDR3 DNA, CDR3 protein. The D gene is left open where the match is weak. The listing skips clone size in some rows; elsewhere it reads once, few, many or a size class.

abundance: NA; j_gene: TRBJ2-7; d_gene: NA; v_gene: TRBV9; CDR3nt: TGTGCCAGCAGCGTAGGCCGGGGAAGCTACGAGCAGTACTTC; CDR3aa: CASSVGRGSYEQYF
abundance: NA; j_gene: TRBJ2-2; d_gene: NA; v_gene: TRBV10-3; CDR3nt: TGTGCCATCAGTGAGCCATTCACCGGGGAGCTGTTTTTT; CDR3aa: CAISEPFTGELFF
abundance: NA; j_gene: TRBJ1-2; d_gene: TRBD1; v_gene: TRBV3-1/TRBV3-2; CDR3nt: TGTGCCAGCAGCCAAGATCCAGGGGGCGGGGGCTACACCTTC; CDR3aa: CASSQDPGGGGYTF
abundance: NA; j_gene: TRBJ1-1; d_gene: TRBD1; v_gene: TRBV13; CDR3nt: TGTGCCAGCAGCTACAACAGGGGTCGAACTGAAGCTTTCTTT; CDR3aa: CASSYNRGRTEAFF
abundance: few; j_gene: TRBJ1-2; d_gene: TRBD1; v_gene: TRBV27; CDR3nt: TGTGCCAGCAGCCGGGACAGCTCCTATGGCTACACCTTC; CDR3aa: CASSRDSSYGYTF
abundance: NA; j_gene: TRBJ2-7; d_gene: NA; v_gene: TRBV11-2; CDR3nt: TGTGCCAGCAGCTTGCAGGGTTCCTACGAGCAGTACTTC; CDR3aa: CASSLQGSYEQYF
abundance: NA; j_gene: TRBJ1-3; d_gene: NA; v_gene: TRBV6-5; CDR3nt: TGTGCCAGCAGTCCACAGGGCGATGCGGGAAACACCATATATTTT; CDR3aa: CASSPQGDAGNTIYF
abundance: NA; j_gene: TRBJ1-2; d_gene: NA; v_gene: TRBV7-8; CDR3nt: TGTGCCAGCAGCATACAGGAAAACTATGGCTACACCTTC; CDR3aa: CASSIQENYGYTF
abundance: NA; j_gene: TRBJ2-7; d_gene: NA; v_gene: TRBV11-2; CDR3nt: TGTGCCAGCAGCCAACGGTCCTACGAGCAGTACTTC; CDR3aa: CASSQRSYEQYF
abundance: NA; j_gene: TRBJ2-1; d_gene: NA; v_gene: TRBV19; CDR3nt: TGTGCCAGTAGTATAGCGAATGAGCAGTTCTTC; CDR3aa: CASSIANEQFF
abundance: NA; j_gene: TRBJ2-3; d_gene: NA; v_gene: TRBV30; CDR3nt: TGTGCCTGGACTCGCGAGGCGGATACGCAGTATTTT; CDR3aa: CAWTREADTQYF
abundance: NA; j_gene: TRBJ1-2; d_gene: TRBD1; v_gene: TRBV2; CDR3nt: TGTGCCAGCAGTGAAGGACAGGGGGCCGTCTCTGGCTACACCTTC; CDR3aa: CASSEGQGAVSGYTF
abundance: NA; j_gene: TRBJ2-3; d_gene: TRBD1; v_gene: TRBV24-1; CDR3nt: TGTGCCACCAGTGATCCCAGGGGGGATACGCAGTATTTT; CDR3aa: CATSDPRGDTQYF
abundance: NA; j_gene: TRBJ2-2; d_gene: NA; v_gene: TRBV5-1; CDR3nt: TGCGCCAGCAGCTTGGGTCTAGTCACCGGGGAGCTGTTTTTT; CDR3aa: CASSLGLVTGELFF
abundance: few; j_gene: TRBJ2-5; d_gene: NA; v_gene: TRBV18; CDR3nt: TGTGCCAGCTCTTCGGGCGGGCCCCAAGAGACCCAGTACTTC; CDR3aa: CASSSGGPQETQYF
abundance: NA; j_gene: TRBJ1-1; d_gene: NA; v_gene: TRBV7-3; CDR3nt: TGTGCCAGCAGCTTGAGCAGGGAGGTTTTGGACACTGAAGCTTTCTTT; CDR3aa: CASSLSREVLDTEAFF
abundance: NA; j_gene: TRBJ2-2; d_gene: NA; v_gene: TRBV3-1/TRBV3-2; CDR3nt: TGTGCCAGCAGCCGAAGCCTCACCGGGGAGCTGTTTTTT; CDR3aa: CASSRSLTGELFF
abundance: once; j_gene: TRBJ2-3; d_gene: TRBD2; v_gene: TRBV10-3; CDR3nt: TGTGCCATCCGAACTAGCGGATCCGACACAGATACGCAGTATTTT; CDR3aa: CAIRTSGSDTDTQYF
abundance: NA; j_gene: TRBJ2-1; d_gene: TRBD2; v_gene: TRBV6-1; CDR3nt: TGTGCCAGCAGTGGAGGACTAGCGGCTTCCTACAATGAGCAGTTCTTC; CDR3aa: CASSGGLAASYNEQFF
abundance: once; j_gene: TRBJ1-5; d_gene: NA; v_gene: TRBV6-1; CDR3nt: TGTGCCAGCAGTGAAGTCACGGCAGGGGCTCAGCCCCAGCATTTT; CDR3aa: CASSEVTAGAQPQHF
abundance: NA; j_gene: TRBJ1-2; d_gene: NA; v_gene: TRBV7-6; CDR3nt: TGTGCCAGCAGCCTATGGGGGGTGGGTAACTATGGCTACACCTTC; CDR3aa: CASSLWGVGNYGYTF
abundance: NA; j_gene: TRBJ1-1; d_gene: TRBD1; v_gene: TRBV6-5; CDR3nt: TGTGCCAGCAGTTACGGACAGGGGGTGAACACTGAAGCTTTCTTT; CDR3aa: CASSYGQGVNTEAFF
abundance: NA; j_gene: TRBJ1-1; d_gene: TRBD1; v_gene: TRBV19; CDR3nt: TGTGCCAGTAGATTACAGGGGGCAATGAACACTGAAGCTTTCTTT; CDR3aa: CASRLQGAMNTEAFF
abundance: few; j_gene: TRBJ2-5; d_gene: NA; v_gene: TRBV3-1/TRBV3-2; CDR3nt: TGTGCCAGCAGCCAAGAGGACAGTTCTCCGGGGGAGACCCAGTACTTC; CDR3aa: CASSQEDSSPGETQYF
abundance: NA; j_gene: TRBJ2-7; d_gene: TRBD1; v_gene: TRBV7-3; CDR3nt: TGTGCCAGCAGCTTGGCAGGGGGAAGCGACGAGCAGTACTTC; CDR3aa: CASSLAGGSDEQYF
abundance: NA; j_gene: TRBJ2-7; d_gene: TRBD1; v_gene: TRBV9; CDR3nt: TGTGCCAGCAGCGTCCTGAGCGGACAGGGAGGTTCTGAGCAGTACTTC; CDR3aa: CASSVLSGQGGSEQYF
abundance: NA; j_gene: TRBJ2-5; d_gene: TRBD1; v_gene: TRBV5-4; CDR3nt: TGTGCCAGCAGCTTGGAGACAGGGCTAGAGACCCAGTACTTC; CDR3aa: CASSLETGLETQYF
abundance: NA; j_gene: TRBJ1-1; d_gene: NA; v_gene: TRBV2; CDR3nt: TGTGCCAGCACCAGGACAGTCATGAACACTGAAGCTTTCTTT; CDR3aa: CASTRTVMNTEAFF
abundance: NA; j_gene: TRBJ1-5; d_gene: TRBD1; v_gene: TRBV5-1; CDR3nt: TGCGCCAGCAGCACGACAGGGGAAGGTCAGCCCCAGCATTTT; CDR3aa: CASSTTGEGQPQHF
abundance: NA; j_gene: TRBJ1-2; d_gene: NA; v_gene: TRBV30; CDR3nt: TGTGCCTGGAGTGGGGGCAGGGGCTATGGCTACACCTTC; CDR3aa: CAWSGGRGYGYTF
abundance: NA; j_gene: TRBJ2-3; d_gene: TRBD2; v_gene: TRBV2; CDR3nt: TGTGCCAGGGGAGCTAGCGGGAGCGGGACAGATACGCAGTATTTT; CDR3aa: CARGASGSGTDTQYF
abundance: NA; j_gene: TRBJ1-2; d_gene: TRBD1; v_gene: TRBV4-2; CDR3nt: TGTGCCAGCAGCCCGGACAGGGCGCAGGTGGGCTACACCTTC; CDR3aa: CASSPDRAQVGYTF
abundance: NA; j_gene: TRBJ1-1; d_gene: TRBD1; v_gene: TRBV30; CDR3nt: TGTGCCTGGGAGACAGGGGGCCCTGAAGCTTTCTTT; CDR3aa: CAWETGGPEAFF
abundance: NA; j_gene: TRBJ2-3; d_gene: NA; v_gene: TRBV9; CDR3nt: TGTGCCAGCAGCGTAGGGGGCATGGACACAGATACGCAGTATTTT; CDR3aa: CASSVGGMDTDTQYF